This T cell receptor beta chain was profiled in a study of early T cells in non-severe SARS-CoV-2 infection. Study findings and constraints: In VDJdb matching, anti-spike CD8 responses were favored while private and CD4 specificities went missing.

This clonotype was seen repeatedly, ten times or more. Its antigen remains unknown. The germline V gene has CDR1 SGHDN and CDR2 FVKESK. V shed 3 bases and J shed 6 bases, with 11 bases lying between them. The CDR3 loop spans 14 amino acids. Using its own MiXCR run on the 5' RACE reads, TCRdb lists one record per CDR3 protein. The table has approximately 48,000 distinct CDR3 sequences, about 9.3% seen once; the top ten hold just under 15%. This clonotype was sampled from an adult who was a healthcare worker with PCR-confirmed SARS-CoV-2 infection or an uninfected control (not recorded which). The chain recombines TRBV14 with TRBJ2-2, with D possibly TRBD1 on 6 matching bases. Sequences were obtained from whole blood. CDR3 loop: CASSQTRGAGELFF. In nucleotides, the CDR3 is TGTGCCAGCAGCCAGACCAGGGGCGCCGGGGAGCTGTTTTTT.